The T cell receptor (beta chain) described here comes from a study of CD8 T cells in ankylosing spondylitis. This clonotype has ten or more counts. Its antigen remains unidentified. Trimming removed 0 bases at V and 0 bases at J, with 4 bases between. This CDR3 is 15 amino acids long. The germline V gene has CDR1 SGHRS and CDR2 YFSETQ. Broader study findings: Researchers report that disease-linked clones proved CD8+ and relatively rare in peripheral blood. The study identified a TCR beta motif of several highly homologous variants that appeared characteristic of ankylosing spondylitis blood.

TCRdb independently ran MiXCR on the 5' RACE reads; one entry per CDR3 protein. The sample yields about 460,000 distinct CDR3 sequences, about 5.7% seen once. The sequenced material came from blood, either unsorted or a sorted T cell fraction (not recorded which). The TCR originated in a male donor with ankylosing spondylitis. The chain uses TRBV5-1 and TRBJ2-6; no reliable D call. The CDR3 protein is CASSLGNSGANVLTF. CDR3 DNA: TGCGCCAGCAGCTTGGGAAACTCTGGGGCCAACGTCCTGACTTTC.